This TCR beta chain was sequenced in a study of technical replicates of blood from a few donors. The ends lost 6 bases at V and 6 bases at J; junction bases unmatched: 5. The CDR3 extends over 14 amino acids. CDR1 is WNHNN and CDR2 is SYGVQD in the germline V gene (reference sequence). Data came from immunoSEQ multiplex PCR; TCRdb stores just in-frame clones and leaves some out. The sample shows 68,000 or so clones, nearly 98% of them seen only once. Sequencing was done on a sample of T cells isolated from PBMCs. The sequence was obtained from a human donor in good health. The chain uses TRBV10-1 and TRBJ2-1; the match to TRBD2 covers 10 bases. DNA of the CDR3: TGCGCCAGCAGCCTAGCGGGAGAAGGCAATGAGCAGTTCTTC. This translates into CASSLAGEGNEQFF.